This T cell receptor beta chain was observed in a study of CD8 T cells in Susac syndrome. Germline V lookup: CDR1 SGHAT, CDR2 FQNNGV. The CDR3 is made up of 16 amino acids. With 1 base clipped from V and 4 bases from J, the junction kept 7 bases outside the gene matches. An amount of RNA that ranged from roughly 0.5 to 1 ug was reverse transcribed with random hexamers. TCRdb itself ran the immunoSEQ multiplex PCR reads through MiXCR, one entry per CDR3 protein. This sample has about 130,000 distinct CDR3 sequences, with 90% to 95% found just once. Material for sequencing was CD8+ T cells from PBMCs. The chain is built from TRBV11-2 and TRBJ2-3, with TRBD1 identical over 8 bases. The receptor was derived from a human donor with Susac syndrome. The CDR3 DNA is TGTGCCAGCAGCTTAGGGGACAGGCTAATCCCAGATACGCAGTATTTT. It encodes CASSLGDRLIPDTQYF.